The clone carrying this T cell receptor (beta chain) was picked up a small number of times. Antigen unknown. One entry per CDR3 protein results from TCRdb running MiXCR on the RT-PCR reads. The table shows around 580,000 distinct CDR3 sequences, with 12% occurring only once. The sample is drawn from a study of response to subunit inactivated influenza vaccine. Notes on the study in general: Authors suggested that a seasonal influenza vaccination recruits few new T cells each time.

This specimen consisted of PBMCs from blood, obtained on the day of vaccination. The receptor was isolated from a man in his forties or fifties who received an inactivated influenza vaccine.

Written as DNA, the CDR3 is TGTGCCAGCAGCTCACTTTTGGGGGTCAATGAGCAGTTCTTC. Its protein product is CASSSLLGVNEQFF. This sequence joins TRBV5-6 and TRBJ2-1; the D call may be TRBD1 or TRBD2 (5 bases each). In germline, CDR1 is SGHDT, CDR2 YYEEEE. The CDR3 length is 14 residues. Trimming took off 3 bases at V and 6 bases at J, with 13 bases between the two ends.